These T cell receptor beta chains were read from a single sample in a study of T cells in Graves' hyperthyroidism and ophthalmopathy. TCRdb processed the multiplex PCR reads anew with MiXCR; each CDR3 protein has one entry. The sample lists about 360,000 distinct CDR3 sequences; approximately 19% were seen once. The sample comprised blood. These receptors were collected from a woman in her late teens or twenties with Graves' hyperthyroidism. The CDR3 runs from the conserved cysteine through the conserved F or W.

>TRBJ1-1|TRBV2
CASSEARVVNTEAFF
>TRBJ2-7|TRBV4-1
CASSQDQTREQYF
>TRBJ1-2|TRBV10-3
CAISESVAGGYGYTF
>TRBJ1-1|TRBV19
CASSPRSVTGVTEAFF
>TRBJ2-7|TRBV2
CASGIVAIEQYF
>TRBJ1-5|TRBV6-1
CASRSPGGGNNRPQHF
>TRBJ2-2|TRBV20-1
CSARDLWDRGQVGELCF
>TRBJ1-2|TRBV6-1
CASSSGTPYGYTF
>TRBJ1-5|TRBV12-3/TRBV12-4
CASSFAGDRQPQHF
>TRBJ1-6|TRBV6-1
CASSRGSSPLHF
>TRBJ2-2|TRBV29-1
CSVRGRTGELFF
>TRBJ1-5|TRBV12-3/TRBV12-4
CASSFHGLNQPQHF
>TRBJ1-2|TRBV20-1
CSGGDLHGYTF
>TRBJ2-5|TRBV2
CASSERGNPRETQYF
>TRBJ1-1|TRBV7-9
CASGPWTVNTEAFF
>TRBJ1-2|TRBV28
CASSFGTGNNYGYTF
>TRBJ2-7|TRBV10-3
CASMGIGNEQYF
>TRBJ1-1|TRBV24-1
CASSYSGWGGTEAFF
>TRBJ2-7|TRBV28
CASSLLGYEQYF
>TRBJ2-5|TRBV20-1
CSARVTGGPPETQYF
>TRBJ1-1|TRBV12-3/TRBV12-4
CASSNSGGNTEAFF
>TRBJ1-2|TRBV29-1
CSVEGQGNFNYGYTF
>TRBJ2-7|TRBV6-1
CASSFEQYF
>TRBJ2-2|TRBV5-5
CASSWGGSTGELFF
>TRBJ2-7|TRBV6-5
CASSYRAIPYEQYF
>TRBJ1-1|TRBV4-1
CASSPVVNTEAFF
>TRBJ2-7|TRBV15
CATSRDRATGQYF
>TRBJ2-5|TRBV4-2
CASSQGRGAEQETQYF
>TRBJ1-5|TRBV12-3/TRBV12-4
CASSFGGGVNQPQHF
>TRBJ1-5|TRBV20-1
CSVRGRGVGQPQHF
>TRBJ1-2|TRBV5-1
CASSSDTKGGYTF
>TRBJ2-7|TRBV12-3/TRBV12-4
CASSLSGRANYEQYF
>TRBJ1-2|TRBV24-1
CATSDPRTGNYGYTF
>TRBJ1-1|TRBV5-1
CASSLEAAMNTEAFF
>TRBJ1-1|TRBV5-1
CASSLVGLGNTEAFF
>TRBJ2-5|TRBV29-1
CSVDQGALAETQYF
>TRBJ1-1|TRBV6-1
CAIRPENTEAFF
>TRBJ2-5|TRBV20-1
CSAIVREAQYF
>TRBJ2-5|TRBV9
CASSVAKGAPETQYF
>TRBJ1-1|TRBV5-1
CATPFGTGNTEAFF
>TRBJ1-3|TRBV18
CASSAEGDTIYF
>TRBJ2-7|TRBV11-2
CASRPSGGIYEQYF
>TRBJ2-6|TRBV5-1
CASSLVRGAGANVLTF
>TRBJ2-5|TRBV6-1
CASGLSGPAVETQYF
>TRBJ2-7|TRBV6-1
CASTGQTYEQYF
>TRBJ1-2|TRBV6-2/TRBV6-3
CASSYSKGGDYGYTF
>TRBJ2-5|TRBV27
CASSPIAGADREGTQYF
>TRBJ1-1|TRBV13
CASSWGTGYSLNTEAFF
>TRBJ1-2|TRBV28
CASSQQTNYGYTF
>TRBJ2-2|TRBV2
CASRRAGVLTGELFF